Given below is one T cell receptor (beta chain) in context. Original analysis: How many nucleated cells were present was estimated from reference gene primer amplification. Sequencing was performed with immunoSEQ multiplex PCR; in TCRdb, only in-frame clones are kept and a portion is missing. Clone size and V and J calls were adopted from that table, with D and trimming inferred from the DNA. The table has around 120,000 clones, roughly 69% seen once. Unmatched junction bases numbered 14, after V lost 10 bases and J lost 5 bases. The V gene's germline CDR1 is LNHDA and CDR2 SQIVND (reference sequence). This CDR3 spans 15 amino acids. This specimen belongs to a study of blood T cell repertoires in COVID-19. Across the study: COVID-19 samples from acute and convalescent phases originated in the United States, Italy and Spain. The analysed material was cDNA or gDNA that came from T cells, B-cell-depleted T cells, or PBMCs.

The chain has TRBV19 and TRBJ1-2, with TRBD1 matching over 9 bases. The sequence came from a woman aged 70 to 79 with acute or convalescent COVID-19. Sequencing used peripheral blood. CDR3 nucleotides: TGTGCCACCGCCGTGGGGACAGGGTTAAAATATGGCTACACCTTC. It codes for CATAVGTGLKYGYTF.